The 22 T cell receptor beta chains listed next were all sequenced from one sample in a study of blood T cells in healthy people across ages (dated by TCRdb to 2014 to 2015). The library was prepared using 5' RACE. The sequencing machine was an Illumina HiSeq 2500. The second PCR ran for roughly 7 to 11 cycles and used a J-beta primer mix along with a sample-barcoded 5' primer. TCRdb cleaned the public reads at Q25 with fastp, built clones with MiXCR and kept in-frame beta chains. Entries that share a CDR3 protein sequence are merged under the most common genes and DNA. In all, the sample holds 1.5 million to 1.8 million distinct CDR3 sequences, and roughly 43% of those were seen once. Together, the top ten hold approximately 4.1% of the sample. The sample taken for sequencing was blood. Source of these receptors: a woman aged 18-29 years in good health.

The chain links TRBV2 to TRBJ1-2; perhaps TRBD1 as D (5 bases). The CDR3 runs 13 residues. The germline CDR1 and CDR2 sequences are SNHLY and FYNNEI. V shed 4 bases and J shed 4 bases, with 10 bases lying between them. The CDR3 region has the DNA TGTGCCAGCAGTGTGGCAGGGCGCTATGGCTACACCTTC. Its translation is CASSVAGRYGYTF.

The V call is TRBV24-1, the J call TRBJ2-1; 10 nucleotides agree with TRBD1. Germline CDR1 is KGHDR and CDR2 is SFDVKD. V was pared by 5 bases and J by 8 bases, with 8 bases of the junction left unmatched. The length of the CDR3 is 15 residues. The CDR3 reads CATSGFGTGDHEQFF. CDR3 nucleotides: TGTGCCACCAGTGGGTTCGGGACAGGGGACCATGAGCAGTTCTTC.

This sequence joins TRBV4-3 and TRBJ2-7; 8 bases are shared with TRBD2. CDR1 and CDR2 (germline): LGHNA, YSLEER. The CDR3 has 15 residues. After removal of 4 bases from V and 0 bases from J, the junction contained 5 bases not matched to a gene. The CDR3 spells CASSRSGIGSYEQYF. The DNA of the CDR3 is TGCGCCAGCAGCCGTAGCGGGATCGGCTCCTACGAGCAGTACTTC.

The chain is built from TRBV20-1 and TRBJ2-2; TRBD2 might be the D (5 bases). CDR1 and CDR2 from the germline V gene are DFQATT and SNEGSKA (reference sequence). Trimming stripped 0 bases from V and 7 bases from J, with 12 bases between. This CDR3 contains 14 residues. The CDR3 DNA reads TGCAGTGCTAGAGATTCCATCGGGGACGGGGAGCTGTTTTTT. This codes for CSARDSIGDGELFF.

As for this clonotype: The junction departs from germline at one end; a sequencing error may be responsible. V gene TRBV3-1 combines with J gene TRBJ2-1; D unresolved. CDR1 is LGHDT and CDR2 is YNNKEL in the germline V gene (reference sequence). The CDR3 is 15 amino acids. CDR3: CASSSDRSSYNKQFF. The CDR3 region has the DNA TGTGCCAGCAGCTCCGACCGGAGCTCCTACAATAAGCAGTTCTTC.

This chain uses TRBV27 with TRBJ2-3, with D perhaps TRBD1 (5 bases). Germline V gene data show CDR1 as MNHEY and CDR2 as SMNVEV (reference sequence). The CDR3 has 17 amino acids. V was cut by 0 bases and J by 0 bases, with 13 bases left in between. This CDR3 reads CASSLSRPGPSTDTQYF. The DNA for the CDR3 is TGTGCCAGCAGTTTATCGAGGCCAGGGCCTAGCACAGATACGCAGTATTTT.

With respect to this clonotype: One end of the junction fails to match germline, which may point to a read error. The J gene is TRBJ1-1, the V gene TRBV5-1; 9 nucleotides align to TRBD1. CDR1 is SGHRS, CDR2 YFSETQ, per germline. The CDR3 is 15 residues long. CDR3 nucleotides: TGCGCCAGCAGCGGAACAGGGGGCGCGAACACTAAAGCTTTCTTT. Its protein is CASSGTGGANTKAFF.

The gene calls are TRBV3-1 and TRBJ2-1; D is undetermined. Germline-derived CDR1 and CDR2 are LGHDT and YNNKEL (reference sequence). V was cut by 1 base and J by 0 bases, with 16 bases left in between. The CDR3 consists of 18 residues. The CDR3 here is CASSQARMGRSSYNEQFF. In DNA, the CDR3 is TGTGCCAGCAGCCAAGCACGAATGGGCAGGAGCTCCTACAATGAGCAGTTCTTC.

CDR3 in amino acids: CASSQNLPSGYQINEQFF. The CDR3 region has the DNA TGTGCCAGCAGCCAAAACTTGCCTAGCGGCTACCAAATCAATGAGCAGTTCTTC. The rearrangement uses TRBV3-1 and TRBJ2-1, with 7 bases identical to TRBD2. The trim removed 2 bases at V and 6 bases at J, leaving 16 bases unmatched. CDR3 size: 18 residues. Germline loops: CDR1 LGHDT, CDR2 YNNKEL (reference sequence).

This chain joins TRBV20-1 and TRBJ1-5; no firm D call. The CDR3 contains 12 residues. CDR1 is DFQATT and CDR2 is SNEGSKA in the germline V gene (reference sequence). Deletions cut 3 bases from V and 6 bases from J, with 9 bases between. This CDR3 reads CSARMGAQPQHF. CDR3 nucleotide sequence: TGCAGTGCTAGGATGGGCGCTCAGCCCCAGCATTTT.

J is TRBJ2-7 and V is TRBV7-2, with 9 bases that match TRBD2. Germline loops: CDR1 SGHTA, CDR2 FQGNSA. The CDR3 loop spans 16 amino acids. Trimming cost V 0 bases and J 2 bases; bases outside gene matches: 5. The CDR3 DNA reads TGTGCCAGCAGCTTAGCTAGCGGGGGCTTTCCCTACGAGCAGTACTTC. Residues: CASSLASGGFPYEQYF. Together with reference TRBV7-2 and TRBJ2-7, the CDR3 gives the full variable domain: GAGVSQSPSNKVTEKGKDVELRCDPISGHTALYWYRQSLGQGLEFLIYFQGNSAPDKSGLPSDRFSAERTGGSVSTLTIQRTQQEDSAVYLCASSLASGGFPYEQYFGPGTRLTVT.

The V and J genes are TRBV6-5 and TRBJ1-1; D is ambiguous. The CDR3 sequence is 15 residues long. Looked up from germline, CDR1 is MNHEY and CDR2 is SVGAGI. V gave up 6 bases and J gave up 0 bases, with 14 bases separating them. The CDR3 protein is CASRNLARLNTEAFF. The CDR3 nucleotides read TGTGCCAGCAGGAACCTCGCCAGGTTGAACACTGAAGCTTTCTTT.

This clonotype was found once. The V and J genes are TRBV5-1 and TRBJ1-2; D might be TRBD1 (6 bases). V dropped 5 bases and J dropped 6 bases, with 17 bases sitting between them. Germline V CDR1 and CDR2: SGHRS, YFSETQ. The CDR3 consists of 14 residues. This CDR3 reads CASRPQAGENGYTF. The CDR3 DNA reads TGCGCCAGCAGACCCCAAGCAGGGGAGAATGGCTACACCTTC.

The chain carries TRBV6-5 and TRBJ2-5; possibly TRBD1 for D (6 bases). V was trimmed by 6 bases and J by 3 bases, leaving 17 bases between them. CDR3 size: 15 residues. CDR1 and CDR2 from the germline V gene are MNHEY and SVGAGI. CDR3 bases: TGTGCCAGCAGGGGGGCAGGGTGGTTAGAAGAGACCCAGTACTTC. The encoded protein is CASRGAGWLEETQYF.

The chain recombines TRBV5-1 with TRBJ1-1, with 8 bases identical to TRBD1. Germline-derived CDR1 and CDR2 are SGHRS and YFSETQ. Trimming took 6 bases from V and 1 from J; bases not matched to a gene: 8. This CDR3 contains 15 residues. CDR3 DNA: TGCGCCAGCACGACAGGGGCGCCAGGGAACACTGAAGCTTTCTTT. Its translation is CASTTGAPGNTEAFF.

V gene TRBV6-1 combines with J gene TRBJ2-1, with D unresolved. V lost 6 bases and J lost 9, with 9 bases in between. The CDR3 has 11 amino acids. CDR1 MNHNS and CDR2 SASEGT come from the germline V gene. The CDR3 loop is CASRVSTEQFF. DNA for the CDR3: TGTGCCAGCAGAGTGTCTACTGAGCAGTTCTTC.

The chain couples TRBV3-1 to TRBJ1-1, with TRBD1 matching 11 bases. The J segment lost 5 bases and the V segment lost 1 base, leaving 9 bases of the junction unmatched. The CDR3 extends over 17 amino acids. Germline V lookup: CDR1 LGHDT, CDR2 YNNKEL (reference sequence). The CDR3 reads CASSQVGGQGVRTEAFF. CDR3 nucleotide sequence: TGTGCCAGCAGCCAAGTGGGGGGACAGGGGGTACGGACTGAAGCTTTCTTT.

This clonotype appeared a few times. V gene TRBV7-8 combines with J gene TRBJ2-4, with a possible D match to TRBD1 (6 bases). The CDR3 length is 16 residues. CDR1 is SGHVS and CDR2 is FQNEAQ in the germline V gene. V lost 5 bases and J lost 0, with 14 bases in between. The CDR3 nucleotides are TGTGCCAGCAGCCCCGGACAGCTTCTAGCCAAAAACATTCAGTACTTC. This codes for CASSPGQLLAKNIQYF. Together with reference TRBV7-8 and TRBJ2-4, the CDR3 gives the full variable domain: GAGVSQSPRYKVAKRGQDVALRCDPISGHVSLFWYQQALGQGPEFLTYFQNEAQLDKSGLPSDRFFAERPEGSVSTLKIQRTQQEDSAVYLCASSPGQLLAKNIQYFGAGTRLSVL.

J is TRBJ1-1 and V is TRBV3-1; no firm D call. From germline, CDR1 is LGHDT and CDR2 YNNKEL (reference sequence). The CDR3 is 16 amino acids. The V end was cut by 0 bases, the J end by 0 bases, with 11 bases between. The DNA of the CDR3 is TGTGCCAGCAGCCAAGATTGGGGAGAGTTGAACACTGAAGCTTTCTTT. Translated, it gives CASSQDWGELNTEAFF.

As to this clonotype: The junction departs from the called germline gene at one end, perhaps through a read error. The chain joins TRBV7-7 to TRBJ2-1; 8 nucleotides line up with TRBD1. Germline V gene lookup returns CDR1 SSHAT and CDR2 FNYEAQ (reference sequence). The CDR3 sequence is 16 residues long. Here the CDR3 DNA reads TGTGCTAGCAGCCCCTCCACCCGGACAGGGAGGCATGAGCAGTTCTTC. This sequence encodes CASSPSTRTGRHEQFF. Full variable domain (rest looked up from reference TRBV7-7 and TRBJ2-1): GAGVSQSPRYKVTKRGQDVTLRCDPISSHATLYWYQQALGQGPEFLTYFNYEAQPDKSGLPSDRFSAERPEGSISTLTIQRTEQRDSAMYRCASSPSTRTGRHEQFFGPGTRLTVL.

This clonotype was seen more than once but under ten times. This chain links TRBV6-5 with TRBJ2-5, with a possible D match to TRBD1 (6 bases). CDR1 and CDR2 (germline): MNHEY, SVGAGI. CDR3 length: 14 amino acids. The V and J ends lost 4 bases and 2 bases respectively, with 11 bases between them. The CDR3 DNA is TGTGCCAGCAGTTTTGACAGGCGACAAGAGACCCAGTACTTC. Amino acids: CASSFDRRQETQYF.

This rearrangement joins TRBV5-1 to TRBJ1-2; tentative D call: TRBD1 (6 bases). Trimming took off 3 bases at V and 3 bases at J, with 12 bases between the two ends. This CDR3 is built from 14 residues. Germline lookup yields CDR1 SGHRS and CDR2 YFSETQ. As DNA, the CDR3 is TGCGCCAGCAGCTCCGCGAGGACAGACTATGGCTACACCTTC. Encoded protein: CASSSARTDYGYTF.